Shown below are 18 T cell receptor beta chains from a single sample sequenced in a study of CD8 T cell repertoires and HIV-1 epitope variants. These receptors lack a known antigen. TCRdb's table, derived via immunoSEQ multiplex PCR, lists solely in-frame clones and lacks some. This sample has several thousand clones, with roughly 68% found just once. The sequenced sample was cultured CD8+ T cells derived from PBMCs. The receptor set was obtained from a male donor with HIV.

V gene TRBV27 combines with J gene TRBJ1-4; tentatively, D is TRBD1 (5 bases). Germline lookup yields CDR1 MNHEY and CDR2 SMNVEV (reference sequence). The ends were cut back, 6 bases at V and 5 bases at J, with 16 bases in the middle. The CDR3 is 15 residues long. CDR3 coding DNA: TGTGCCAGCAGACCTACCGGGACGGTGAATGAAAAACTGTTTTTT. Encoded protein: CASRPTGTVNEKLFF.

This clone was detected a few times. The V call is TRBV14, the J call TRBJ2-6, with a possible D match to TRBD2 (5 bases). Trimming pared 0 bases from V and 2 bases from J, leaving 14 bases between. CDR1 SGHDN and CDR2 FVKESK come from the germline V gene. The CDR3 is 18 residues long. The CDR3 region has the DNA TGTGCCAGCAGCCAAGAAACGGGGAGATCGGCTGGGGCCAACGTCCTGACTTTC. Its protein product is CASSQETGRSAGANVLTF.

The chain uses TRBV7-6 and TRBJ2-1; 8 bases are a match to TRBD2. The CDR3 runs 16 residues. V gave up 1 base and J gave up 5 bases; unmatched junction bases: 7. Germline V lookup: CDR1 SGHVS, CDR2 FNYEAQ. CDR3 amino acids: CASSLETSAENNEQFF. In DNA form, the CDR3 reads TGTGCCAGCAGCTTAGAGACTAGCGCAGAAAACAATGAGCAGTTCTTC.

The V call is TRBV27, the J call TRBJ2-7; D unresolved. CDR1 and CDR2 (germline): MNHEY, SMNVEV (reference sequence). The CDR3 is made up of 15 amino acids. V dropped 8 bases and J dropped 3 bases, with 20 bases sitting between them. CDR3 loop: CASLEGPGPLYEQYF. For the CDR3, the DNA is TGTGCCAGCCTCGAAGGACCAGGACCACTCTACGAGCAGTACTTC.

This chain links TRBV6-1 with TRBJ2-1; D is ambiguous. Looked up from germline, CDR1 is MNHNS and CDR2 is SASEGT. Trimming stripped 7 bases from V and 6 bases from J, with 13 bases between. This CDR3 contains 13 residues. CDR3 nucleotides: TGTGCCAGCAAGGTTAGCATGGGCAATGAGCAGTTCTTC. It yields the protein CASKVSMGNEQFF.

The chain employs TRBV28 and TRBJ1-1, with D perhaps matching TRBD1 (5 bases). V was cut by 10 bases and J by 9 bases, with 12 bases left in between. Germline V CDR1 and CDR2: MDHEN, SYDVKM. This CDR3 spans 10 amino acids. The chain's CDR3 is CATRGGKAFF. CDR3 DNA sequence: TGTGCCACCCGTGGGGGTAAAGCTTTCTTT.

The CDR3 loop reads CASRRTDRGRFSEQYF. The CDR3 DNA reads TGTGCCAGCAGGCGAACCGACAGGGGGCGATTTAGCGAGCAGTACTTC. The chain employs TRBV27 and TRBJ2-7, with 10 positions matching TRBD1. V dropped 6 bases and J dropped 6; count of bases not matched to a gene: 14. The germline CDR1 and CDR2 sequences are MNHEY and SMNVEV (reference sequence). The CDR3 has 16 amino acids.

This chain uses TRBV4-1 with TRBJ1-1; D might be TRBD1 (6 bases). Trimming took off 1 base at V and 8 bases at J, with 8 bases between the two ends. This CDR3 is built from 12 residues. Germline assignment: CDR1 MGHRA and CDR2 YSYEKL. The CDR3 bases are TGCGCCAGCAGCCAAGGGACAGCCGAAGCTTTCTTT. This translates into CASSQGTAEAFF.

By sample fraction, this clone is large. A read error may produce the germline difference seen at one junction end. J is TRBJ1-2 and V is TRBV5-6; 10 bases are a match to TRBD1. CDR3 length: 14 amino acids. Per germline, CDR1 SGHDT and CDR2 YYEEEE. This CDR3 is CASSDPGTGVLGAF. The CDR3 DNA reads TGTGCCAGCAGCGATCCCGGGACAGGGGTCCTCGGTGCCTTC.

This rearrangement joins TRBV4-3 to TRBJ2-1, with D unresolved. In germline, CDR1 is LGHNA, CDR2 YSLEER. Between the trimmed V and J ends, which lost 3 bases and 10 bases, there was a span of 7 bases. The CDR3 contains 11 residues. The CDR3 region is CASSQTREQFF. The CDR3 DNA reads as TGCGCCAGCAGCCAGACCAGAGAGCAGTTCTTC.

The chain couples TRBV6-5 to TRBJ1-5; no definite D call. The V gene's germline CDR1 is MNHEY and CDR2 SVGAGI. CDR3 length equals 14 residues. Trimming stripped 8 bases from V and 0 bases from J, with 11 bases between. DNA for the CDR3: TGTGCCAGCCGATCGGGGTATAGCAATCAGCCCCAGCATTTT. Translating it yields CASRSGYSNQPQHF.

The chain combines TRBV5-4 with TRBJ2-1; 12 positions match TRBD2. Trimming at V came to 2 bases and at J to 8 bases, leaving 5 bases not matched to a gene. The CDR3 runs to 15 residues. Germline CDR1 reads SGHNT; CDR2 reads YYREEE (reference sequence). The CDR3 here is CASSLSSGRGDEQFF. The CDR3 DNA sequence: TGTGCCAGCAGCTTATCTAGCGGGAGGGGTGATGAGCAGTTCTTC.

This clone was picked up a small number of times. The chain couples TRBV2 to TRBJ2-7, with TRBD2 matching over 11 bases. Trimming removed 4 bases from V and 4 bases from J; junction bases left unmatched: 9. CDR1 and CDR2 (germline): SNHLY, FYNNEI. This CDR3 region has 16 residues. The CDR3 bases are TGTGCCAGCAGTGCCACTACTAGCGGGAGTGCATACGAGCAGTACTTC. It encodes CASSATTSGSAYEQYF.

A few counts support this clone. The V call is TRBV6-5, the J call TRBJ2-7; 9 positions match TRBD1. The CDR3 extends over 14 amino acids. Germline CDR1 and CDR2: MNHEY and SVGAGI. V was pared by 6 bases and J by 0 bases, with 3 bases of the junction left unmatched. The CDR3 coding sequence is TGTGCCAGCAGACAGGGGGCTTCCTCCTACGAGCAGTACTTC. It yields the protein CASRQGASSYEQYF.

This chain connects TRBV27 to TRBJ1-1, with D possibly TRBD1 on 5 matching bases. Germline CDR1 MNHEY, CDR2 SMNVEV (reference sequence). V lost 5 bases and J 6 bases, leaving 19 bases between the germline ends. CDR3 length: 15 amino acids. The DNA for the CDR3 is TGTGCCAGCAGTCCCAAAGTGACAGCCTGGGCTGAAGCTTTCTTT. Translated, it gives CASSPKVTAWAEAFF.

The rearrangement uses TRBV5-1 and TRBJ2-7; 10 positions match TRBD2. Looked up from germline, CDR1 is SGHRS and CDR2 is YFSETQ. V dropped 4 bases and J dropped 4; count of bases not matched to a gene: 8. This CDR3 contains 15 residues. The DNA for the CDR3 is TGCGCCAGCAGCCTAGCGGGAGCGGTCCAGTACGAGCAGTACTTC. It codes for CASSLAGAVQYEQYF.

J is TRBJ1-2 and V is TRBV10-3; 8 nucleotides line up with TRBD1. The CDR3 runs to 15 residues. Germline CDR1 and CDR2: ENHRY and SYGVKD. J gave up 4 bases and V 10 bases, and 14 bases lay outside the gene matches. The CDR3 reads CATAGTGDFRYGYTF. Written as DNA, the CDR3 is TGTGCCACTGCCGGGACAGGAGACTTTCGCTATGGCTACACCTTC.

The chain uses TRBV4-3 and TRBJ2-2; D remains ambiguous. Trimming took 5 bases from V and 0 from J, leaving 4 bases between them. The CDR3 extends over 13 amino acids. The germline V gene encodes CDR1 LGHNA and CDR2 YSLEER. The CDR3 spells CASSNPNTGELFF. The CDR3 region has the DNA TGCGCCAGCAGCAACCCGAACACCGGGGAGCTGTTTTTT.